A single sample is the source of the 21 T cell receptor beta chains below, sequenced in a study of T cell changes during pregnancy in multiple sclerosis. Assay: immunoSEQ multiplex PCR; the TCRdb copy retains only in-frame clones and omits some. The sample has 65,000 to 90,000 clones, roughly 90% seen once. The specimen comprised peripheral blood, sampled in the first trimester of pregnancy. These receptor sequences come from a female donor with multiple sclerosis, enrolled in a pregnancy study.

The rearrangement joins TRBV5-6 to TRBJ1-2; 8 nucleotides match TRBD1. Unmatched junction bases numbered 3, after V lost 2 bases and J lost 0 bases. Germline CDR1 is SGHDT and CDR2 is YYEEEE. The CDR3 is made up of 15 amino acids. The CDR3 reads CASSFLTGANYGYTF. CDR3 DNA: TGTGCCAGCAGCTTTTTGACAGGGGCTAACTATGGCTACACCTTC.

J is TRBJ1-2 and V is TRBV2; D perhaps matches TRBD1 (5 bases). The CDR3 is made up of 14 amino acids. Germline CDR1 reads SNHLY; CDR2 reads FYNNEI. V lost 0 bases and J 3 bases, leaving 8 bases between the germline ends. The CDR3 DNA sequence: TGTGCCAGCAGTGAAGCGGGACTTTACTATGGCTACACCTTC. Encoded protein: CASSEAGLYYGYTF. Filled out from reference TRBV2 and TRBJ1-2, the complete variable domain reads EPEVTQTPSHQVTQMGQEVILRCVPISNHLYFYWYRQILGQKVEFLVSFYNNEISEKSEIFDDQFSVERPDGSNFTLKIRSTKLEDSAMYFCASSEAGLYYGYTFGSGTRLTVV.

V usage is TRBV6-1 and J usage is TRBJ2-2; 7 bases fit TRBD2. V shed 5 bases and J 7 bases; nucleotides not matched to a gene: 4. Germline CDR1 is MNHNS and CDR2 is SASEGT. The CDR3 is made up of 13 amino acids. As DNA, the CDR3 is TGTGCCAGCAGTTTGACTAGCCTCGGGGAGCTGTTTTTT. This translates into CASSLTSLGELFF.

The chain links TRBV7-9 to TRBJ2-1, with 16 bases that match TRBD2. Germline assignment: CDR1 SEHNR and CDR2 FQNEAQ (reference sequence). The CDR3 covers 19 residues. With V trimmed by 5 bases and J by 7 bases, 14 bases remained unmatched. The CDR3 sequence: CASSPVPGLAGGPQNEQFF. In nucleotides, the CDR3 is TGTGCCAGCAGCCCAGTCCCGGGACTAGCGGGAGGGCCTCAGAATGAGCAGTTCTTC.

The CDR3 reads CAWRETSRNSPLHF. The CDR3 bases are TGTGCCTGGAGGGAGACCAGTAGGAATTCACCCCTCCACTTT. The chain carries TRBV30 and TRBJ1-6, with D hard to call. Germline V CDR1 and CDR2: GTSNPN, SVGIG (reference sequence). The CDR3 totals 14 residues. The V end lost 3 bases, the J end lost 7 bases, and 13 bases lay between the germline ends.

The chain links TRBV14 to TRBJ2-1; 10 nucleotides align to TRBD2. This CDR3 is 16 amino acids long. The trim removed 2 bases at V and 5 bases at J, leaving 6 bases unmatched. CDR1 is SGHDN and CDR2 is FVKESK in the germline V gene. The CDR3 nucleotides read TGTGCCAGCAGCCAACAGAGCGGGAGGGGGGACAATGAGCAGTTCTTC. Its protein product is CASSQQSGRGDNEQFF.

In its sample, this clone was seen many times. The CDR3 DNA reads as TGTGCCAGCAGCTCGGCCAGGGTGATTGACAATGAGCAGTTCTTC. Translation gives CASSSARVIDNEQFF. V is TRBV7-9 and J is TRBJ2-1; D possibly corresponds to TRBD1 (5 bases). In germline, CDR1 is SEHNR, CDR2 FQNEAQ (reference sequence). The V end lost 4 bases, the J end lost 5 bases, and 15 bases lay between the germline ends. The CDR3 is 15 amino acids. The whole variable domain, remainder taken from reference TRBV7-9 and TRBJ2-1, is DTGVSQNPRHKITKRGQNVTFRCDPISEHNRLYWYRQTLGQGPEFLTYFQNEAQLEKSRLLSDRFSAERPKGSFSTLEIQRTEQGDSAMYLCASSSARVIDNEQFFGPGTRLTVL.

The chain employs TRBV6-1 and TRBJ1-5; D might be TRBD1 (5 bases). The V end was cut by 2 bases, the J end by 7 bases, with 15 bases between. Germline V gives CDR1 MNHNS, CDR2 SASEGT. The CDR3 covers 15 residues. Here the CDR3 DNA reads TGTGCCAGCAGTGAACGCGGGGGAATCCGGCAGCCCCAGCATTTT. Translating it yields CASSERGGIRQPQHF.

The genes are TRBV28 and TRBJ1-5; a weak D match, TRBD1 (6 bases). Trimming left V 2 bases short and J 0 bases short, with 8 bases between. The CDR3 loop spans 15 amino acids. Germline CDR1 reads MDHEN; CDR2 reads SYDVKM. DNA of the CDR3: TGTGCCAGCAGTTTAGGACAGAATAGCAATCAGCCCCAGCATTTT. It translates to CASSLGQNSNQPQHF.

CDR3: CASSFWTGQSDTQYF. The CDR3 region has the DNA TGTGCCAGCAGCTTTTGGACAGGGCAGTCAGATACGCAGTATTTT. This chain uses TRBV7-9 with TRBJ2-3; the match to TRBD1 covers 8 bases. Trimming took 3 bases from V and 4 from J; bases not matched to a gene: 6. Looked up from germline, CDR1 is SEHNR and CDR2 is FQNEAQ (reference sequence). The CDR3 runs to 15 residues.

The chain links TRBV7-2 to TRBJ2-7; possible D gene TRBD2, 5 bases. Between the trimmed V and J ends, which lost 2 bases and 2 bases, there was a span of 10 bases. Germline V gene data show CDR1 as SGHTA and CDR2 as FQGNSA. CDR3 length equals 14 residues. DNA of the CDR3: TGTGCCAGCAGCTTACGAAGCGGCCCCTACGAGCAGTACTTC. Residues: CASSLRSGPYEQYF. Full variable domain (missing parts from reference TRBV7-2 and TRBJ2-7): GAGVSQSPSNKVTEKGKDVELRCDPISGHTALYWYRQSLGQGLEFLIYFQGNSAPDKSGLPSDRFSAERTGGSVSTLTIQRTQQEDSAVYLCASSLRSGPYEQYFGPGTRLTVT.

The CDR3 DNA is TGTGCCAGCAGCGTAGCTGCAGGGATGAACACTGAAGCTTTCTTT. Its protein is CASSVAAGMNTEAFF. This sequence joins TRBV9 and TRBJ1-1; perhaps TRBD1 as D (5 bases). The germline V gene has CDR1 SGDLS and CDR2 YYNGEE. The V end was cut by 0 bases, the J end by 0 bases, with 9 bases between. This CDR3 is built from 15 residues.

This clone was seen only a few times. V gene TRBV28 combines with J gene TRBJ2-7; TRBD1 might be the D (6 bases). Trimming cost V 5 bases and J 7 bases, with 21 bases left between them. Germline V gene lookup returns CDR1 MDHEN and CDR2 SYDVKM. CDR3 length: 15 amino acids. CDR3 nucleotide sequence: TGTGCCAGCAGTCTGGACAGTACCCCCCGGCTGGAGCAGTACTTC. This translates into CASSLDSTPRLEQYF.

This sequence joins TRBV12-5 and TRBJ1-1, with 7 bases aligning to TRBD1. Looked up from germline, CDR1 is LGHNT and CDR2 is FRNRAP. V lost 1 base and J lost 1; bases outside the gene matches: 9. The CDR3 contains 17 residues. The CDR3 region is CASGLDKGASGNTEAFF. The CDR3 nucleotides are TGTGCTAGTGGTTTGGATAAGGGGGCGAGTGGGAACACTGAAGCTTTCTTT.

The chain employs TRBV14 and TRBJ1-1; D may be TRBD1 (5 bases). Germline CDR1 is SGHDN and CDR2 is FVKESK. This CDR3 is 13 amino acids long. V lost 8 bases and J 0 bases, leaving 10 bases between the germline ends. The CDR3 DNA is TGTGCCAGCCGTCGGGGGTTGAACACTGAAGCTTTCTTT. Encoded protein: CASRRGLNTEAFF.

The J gene is TRBJ2-3, the V gene TRBV5-1, with 7 bases fitting TRBD2. The junction had 8 bases not matched to a gene; V was cut back by 8 bases and J by 2 bases. CDR1 is SGHRS and CDR2 is YFSETQ in the germline V gene. The length of the CDR3 is 14 residues. The CDR3 here is CASRKRDYTDTQYF. CDR3 nucleotides: TGCGCCAGTAGGAAGCGGGACTACACAGATACGCAGTATTTT.

This CDR3 is CASSFLEISKDTQYF. In DNA form, the CDR3 reads TGCGCCAGCAGCTTCCTAGAAATTAGTAAAGATACGCAGTATTTT. This chain uses TRBV5-1 with TRBJ2-3; D not resolved. The germline CDR1 and CDR2 sequences are SGHRS and YFSETQ. This CDR3 spans 15 amino acids. V lost 2 bases to trimming and J lost 5 bases, with 15 bases between them.

The J gene is TRBJ1-2, the V gene TRBV27, with 8 bases matching TRBD1. The germline V gene encodes CDR1 MNHEY and CDR2 SMNVEV (reference sequence). V lost 5 bases to trimming and J lost 4 bases; unmatched junction nucleotides: 15. This CDR3 comprises 17 residues. The CDR3 DNA reads TGTGCCAGCAGTACCCGGACAGGGCACTCTCCTATCTATGGCTACACCTTC. It codes for CASSTRTGHSPIYGYTF.

V and J are TRBV6-4 and TRBJ2-2, with D unresolved. V was trimmed by 5 bases and J by 5 bases, leaving 15 bases between them. This CDR3 is 15 amino acids long. Per germline, CDR1 MRHNA and CDR2 SNTAGT. Written as DNA, the CDR3 is TGTGCCAGCAGTACTGGGTACGGCGGAACCGGGGAGCTGTTTTTT. Translation: CASSTGYGGTGELFF.

The chain joins TRBV30 to TRBJ2-5, with 9 bases identical to TRBD1. Germline V gene lookup returns CDR1 GTSNPN and CDR2 SVGIG (reference sequence). The CDR3 runs to 15 residues. V shed 2 bases, J shed 2 bases, and the junction held 6 bases outside the gene matches. In DNA, the CDR3 is TGTGCCTGGAGTACGGACAGGGGCCCTCAAGAGACCCAGTACTTC. Translating it yields CAWSTDRGPQETQYF.

The V gene is TRBV6-6, the J gene TRBJ2-3; tentative D call: TRBD1 (6 bases). Per the germline V gene, CDR1 is MNHNY and CDR2 is SVGAGI (reference sequence). The CDR3 is made up of 16 amino acids. The V end was cut by 2 bases, the J end by 5 bases, with 17 bases between. The CDR3 nucleotides read TGTGCCAGCAGTTACCCACGGGCAGGGGCTGTAGATACGCAGTATTTT. Translating it yields CASSYPRAGAVDTQYF.